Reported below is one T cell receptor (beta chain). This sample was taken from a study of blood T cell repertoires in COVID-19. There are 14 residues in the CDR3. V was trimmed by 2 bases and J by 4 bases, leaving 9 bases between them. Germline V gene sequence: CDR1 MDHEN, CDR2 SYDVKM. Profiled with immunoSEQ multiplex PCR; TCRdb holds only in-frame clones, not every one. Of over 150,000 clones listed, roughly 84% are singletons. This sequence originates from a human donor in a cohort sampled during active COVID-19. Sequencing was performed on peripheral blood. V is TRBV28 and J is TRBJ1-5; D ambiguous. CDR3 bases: TGTGCCAGCAGTTTACTCGAGGAGAATCAGCCCCAGCATTTT. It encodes CASSLLEENQPQHF.